These 27 T cell receptor beta chains share one sample of origin, sequenced in a study of blood T cell repertoires in COVID-19. Profiling relied on immunoSEQ multiplex PCR, and the TCRdb table lists in-frame clones only, not all of them. Among approximately 72,000 clones listed, 86% were seen once. Input material: peripheral blood. The source is a woman aged 60-75 years with acute or convalescent COVID-19.

This clone showed up just a few times. The chain joins TRBV3-1 (or the pseudogene TRBV3-2) to TRBJ2-5; D perhaps matches TRBD2 (6 bases). The CDR3 spans 15 residues. The germline gives CDR1 LGHDT, CDR2 YNNKEL (reference sequence). The V end was cut by 2 bases, the J end by 5 bases, with 15 bases between. For the CDR3, the DNA is TGTGCCAGCAGCCAAACCTGGACCGGAGGGGAGACCCAGTACTTC. Its protein is CASSQTWTGGETQYF.

V is TRBV10-3 and J is TRBJ1-3; D gene uncertain. The CDR3 is 16 amino acids. Germline CDR1 ENHRY, CDR2 SYGVKD. Deletions cut 0 bases from V and 0 bases from J, with 9 bases between. In nucleotides, the CDR3 is TGTGCCATCAGTGAGTCGACGGGATACTCTGGAAACACCATATATTTT. Its translation is CAISESTGYSGNTIYF.

The V gene is TRBV3-1 (or the pseudogene TRBV3-2), the J gene TRBJ2-5; weak D call: TRBD2 (6 bases). Germline CDR1 reads LGHDT; CDR2 reads YNNKEL (reference sequence). The CDR3 is made up of 14 amino acids. V was shortened by 1 base and J by 2 bases, with 8 bases between the two germline ends. The DNA of the CDR3 is TGTGCCAGCAGCCAAGCGGGGGTTCAAGAGACCCAGTACTTC. Amino acids: CASSQAGVQETQYF.

The V gene is TRBV18, the J gene TRBJ2-2; no reliable D call. V lost 2 bases and J 6 bases, leaving 4 bases between the germline ends. This CDR3 is built from 12 residues. Germline assignment: CDR1 KGHSH and CDR2 LQKENI. CDR3 region: CASSPSSGELFF. The CDR3 nucleotides are TGTGCCAGCTCACCATCGTCCGGGGAGCTGTTTTTT.

CDR3: CASSPVAGSGNTIYF. The CDR3 nucleotides are TGTGCCAGCAGCCCGGTCGCAGGGTCTGGAAACACCATATATTTT. The chain is built from TRBV7-3 and TRBJ1-3; tentative D call: TRBD1 (5 bases). The V gene lost 5 bases and the J gene lost 1 base, with 12 bases spanning the gap. Germline CDR1 reads SGHTA; CDR2 reads FQGTGA. The CDR3 has 15 amino acids.

The V gene is TRBV19, the J gene TRBJ1-5; perhaps TRBD1 as D (6 bases). V lost 6 bases to trimming and J lost 3 bases, with 12 bases between them. CDR1 is LNHDA and CDR2 is SQIVND in the germline V gene (reference sequence). This CDR3 has 14 residues. The CDR3 sequence is CASRATGNNQPQHF. The CDR3 region has the DNA TGTGCCAGTAGAGCAACAGGGAACAATCAGCCCCAGCATTTT.

The chain has TRBV2 and TRBJ2-1; TRBD2 aligns across 7 bases. Unmatched junction bases numbered 5, after V lost 2 bases and J lost 4 bases. Per the germline V gene, CDR1 is SNHLY and CDR2 is FYNNEI. The CDR3 covers 15 residues. The CDR3 sequence is CASSEKSGVYNEQFF. In nucleotides, the CDR3 is TGTGCCAGCAGTGAAAAAAGCGGGGTTTACAATGAGCAGTTCTTC.

This chain connects TRBV6-5 to TRBJ2-3; 10 nucleotides align to TRBD1. CDR3 length: 16 amino acids. The V gene's germline CDR1 is MNHEY and CDR2 SVGAGI. With V trimmed by 2 bases and J by 2 bases, 4 bases remained unmatched. The CDR3 sequence is CASSYQGQGNTDTQYF. In nucleotides, the CDR3 is TGTGCCAGCAGTTACCAGGGACAGGGGAACACAGATACGCAGTATTTT.

This chain connects TRBV2 to TRBJ1-3; TRBD1 agrees at 8 bases. V shed 8 bases, J shed 1 base, and the junction held 7 bases outside the gene matches. Germline assignment: CDR1 SNHLY and CDR2 FYNNEI. This CDR3 has 15 residues. The CDR3 coding sequence is TGTGCCAGCGGACAGGGACGGGGATCTGGAAACACCATATATTTT. Protein: CASGQGRGSGNTIYF. The variable domain in full, completed from reference TRBV2 and TRBJ1-3, reads EPEVTQTPSHQVTQMGQEVILRCVPISNHLYFYWYRQILGQKVEFLVSFYNNEISEKSEIFDDQFSVERPDGSNFTLKIRSTKLEDSAMYFCASGQGRGSGNTIYFGEGSWLTVV.

This rearrangement joins TRBV21-1 to TRBJ1-1; TRBD1 was called by the table and not checked on the DNA. TRBV21-1 is a recognized pseudogene. CDR3 length equals 15 residues. The DNA of the CDR3 is TGTGCCAGCAGCACTAACAGGGCGGAATACACTGAAGCTTTCTTT. This sequence encodes CASSTNRAEYTEAFF.

This clone was counted a single time. The chain couples TRBV6-5 to TRBJ1-6; 7 bases fit TRBD1. Germline V gene sequence: CDR1 MNHEY, CDR2 SVGAGI. The CDR3 runs to 14 residues. The J segment lost 10 bases and the V segment lost 8 bases, leaving 11 bases of the junction unmatched. The CDR3 nucleotides read TGTGCCAGCCAACGAGGACAGGTCGGGTCACCCCTCCACTTT. It encodes CASQRGQVGSPLHF.

This clone was seen more than once but under ten times. The V call is TRBV7-9, the J call TRBJ2-7; no definite D call. Germline CDR1 is SEHNR and CDR2 is FQNEAQ (reference sequence). Deletions cut 0 bases from V and 7 bases from J, with 13 bases between. The CDR3 covers 14 residues. The CDR3 DNA reads TGTGCCAGCAGCTTAGCGGCCAGTTCGAAGGAGCAGTACTTC. Protein sequence: CASSLAASSKEQYF. Looking up the rest from reference TRBV7-9 and TRBJ2-7 gives the full variable domain: DTGVSQNPRHKITKRGQNVTFRCDPISEHNRLYWYRQTLGQGPEFLTYFQNEAQLEKSRLLSDRFSAERPKGSFSTLEIQRTEQGDSAMYLCASSLAASSKEQYFGPGTRLTVT.

The chain combines TRBV9 with TRBJ2-5, with 9 bases fitting TRBD2. The CDR3 has 16 amino acids. Germline CDR1 is SGDLS and CDR2 is YYNGEE. J lost 4 bases, V lost 4 bases, and 11 bases had no gene match. The CDR3 here is CASSTRLAGVGETQYF. The CDR3 coding sequence is TGTGCCAGCAGCACGAGGTTAGCGGGGGTAGGAGAGACCCAGTACTTC. Full variable domain (remainder filled in from reference TRBV9 and TRBJ2-5): DSGVTQTPKHLITATGQRVTLRCSPRSGDLSVYWYQQSLDQGLQFLIQYYNGEERAKGNILERFSAQQFPDLHSELNLSSLELGDSALYFCASSTRLAGVGETQYFGPGTRLLVL.

This clone has a handful of counts. This rearrangement joins TRBV27 to TRBJ1-1; unclear D gene. Germline V CDR1 and CDR2: MNHEY, SMNVEV (reference sequence). V lost 2 bases, J lost 1 base, and 11 bases lay in between. The CDR3 length is 15 residues. The CDR3 DNA reads TGTGCCAGCAGTTTAATCGGGGTCACGAACACTGAAGCTTTCTTT. It yields the protein CASSLIGVTNTEAFF.

The V gene is TRBV29-1, the J gene TRBJ2-5; D is possibly TRBD2 (7 bases). There are 14 residues in the CDR3. CDR1 SQVTM and CDR2 ANQGSEA come from the germline V gene. V was clipped by 6 bases and J by 2 bases, with 16 bases between them. The CDR3: CSVRGGRAQETQYF. The CDR3 DNA reads as TGCAGCGTACGAGGGGGGAGGGCTCAAGAGACCCAGTACTTC.

The chain joins TRBV3-1 (or the pseudogene TRBV3-2) to TRBJ2-7; 7 positions match TRBD1. Germline CDR1 LGHDT, CDR2 YNNKEL (reference sequence). Trimming removed 6 bases from V and 3 bases from J; junction bases left unmatched: 5. The length of the CDR3 is 13 residues. CDR3 nucleotides: TGTGCCAGCAGTCGAGGACAGGACTACGAGCAGTACTTC. Translating gives CASSRGQDYEQYF.

The rearrangement joins TRBV3-1 (or the pseudogene TRBV3-2) to TRBJ2-3; D is possibly TRBD2 (6 bases). Deletions cut 3 bases from V and 5 bases from J, with 27 bases between. From germline, CDR1 is LGHDT and CDR2 YNNKEL (reference sequence). This CDR3 is built from 19 residues. This chain's CDR3 is CASSHIRLVGRAVGDTQYF. The CDR3 DNA follows: TGTGCCAGCAGCCATATCCGACTAGTTGGGCGGGCAGTTGGAGATACGCAGTATTTT.

The chain joins TRBV4-2 to TRBJ2-7, with 12 nucleotides matching TRBD2. Germline V gene sequence: CDR1 LGHNA, CDR2 YNFKEQ. J lost 3 bases, V lost 0 bases, and 15 bases had no gene match. This CDR3 has 20 amino acids. The CDR3 is CASSQDWAASGGAFDYEQYF. The DNA of the CDR3 is TGTGCCAGCAGCCAAGATTGGGCGGCTAGCGGGGGGGCCTTTGACTACGAGCAGTACTTC.

The CDR3 DNA reads as TGCGCCAGCAGCCATACCGGACAGGGGGGCGTTGATACGCAGTATTTT. It translates to CASSHTGQGGVDTQYF. The V and J genes are TRBV5-1 and TRBJ2-3; 10 nucleotides line up with TRBD1. This CDR3 has 16 amino acids. CDR1 SGHRS and CDR2 YFSETQ come from the germline V gene. Germline trimming cut 4 bases from V and 6 bases from J; bases unmatched to any gene: 11. The whole variable domain, remainder taken from reference TRBV5-1 and TRBJ2-3, is KAGVTQTPRYLIKTRGQQVTLSCSPISGHRSVSWYQQTPGQGLQFLFEYFSETQRNKGNFPGRFSGRQFSNSRSEMNVSTLELGDSALYLCASSHTGQGGVDTQYFGPGTRLTVL.

The V call is TRBV11-1, the J call TRBJ2-7, with 8 positions matching TRBD1. Germline V CDR1 and CDR2: SGHAT, FQDESV (reference sequence). V lost 0 bases, J lost 3 bases, and 4 bases stayed unmatched. The CDR3 has 15 amino acids. The CDR3 DNA is TGTGCCAGCAGCTTAGCTGGCAGGGGGCTCTACGAGCAGTACTTC. Translating it yields CASSLAGRGLYEQYF.

The genes are TRBV27 and TRBJ2-7; tentative D call: TRBD1 (6 bases). Trimming stripped 6 bases from V and 0 bases from J, with 12 bases between. The CDR3 extends over 14 amino acids. Germline-derived CDR1 and CDR2 are MNHEY and SMNVEV (reference sequence). Here the CDR3 reads CASRYTGSSYEQYF. CDR3 bases: TGTGCCAGCAGGTATACAGGGAGCTCCTACGAGCAGTACTTC.

J is TRBJ1-4 and V is TRBV3-1 (or the pseudogene TRBV3-2), with D unresolved. V lost 2 bases to trimming and J lost 6 bases, with 10 bases between them. This CDR3 is 14 amino acids long. Germline lookup yields CDR1 LGHDT and CDR2 YNNKEL (reference sequence). CDR3 in DNA: TGTGCCAGCAGCCAAATGCTAACGGATGAAAAACTGTTTTTT. Encoded protein: CASSQMLTDEKLFF.

The chain joins TRBV18 to TRBJ1-1, with 8 nucleotides matching TRBD1. Trimming cost V 3 bases and J 4 bases; bases outside gene matches: 1. The CDR3 spans 13 residues. Germline V gene sequence: CDR1 KGHSH, CDR2 LQKENI. DNA for the CDR3: TGTGCCAGCTCACCTCAGGGGGCCACTGAAGCTTTCTTT. Translating it yields CASSPQGATEAFF.

In this sample, this clone turned up a few times. V gene TRBV5-4 combines with J gene TRBJ2-2; D remains unclear. Germline CDR1 is SGHNT and CDR2 is YYREEE (reference sequence). There are 16 residues in the CDR3. V lost 4 bases and J 4 bases, leaving 17 bases between the germline ends. As DNA, the CDR3 is TGTGCCAGCAGCCCGGCGGCATCCAAGAGCACCGGGGAGCTGTTTTTT. Protein sequence: CASSPAASKSTGELFF.

V gene TRBV7-9 combines with J gene TRBJ2-1; 12 bases line up with TRBD2. V trimming: 5 bases; J trimming: 2 bases; junction bases outside the gene matches: 4. CDR1 and CDR2 (germline): SEHNR, FQNEAQ (reference sequence). This CDR3 is 16 amino acids long. The CDR3, as DNA: TGTGCCAGCAGCCCCGGACTAGCGGGGACCTACAATGAGCAGTTCTTC. Translation: CASSPGLAGTYNEQFF.

This rearrangement joins TRBV7-9 to TRBJ1-2; D is uncertain. CDR3 length: 15 amino acids. Per the germline V gene, CDR1 is SEHNR and CDR2 is FQNEAQ (reference sequence). Trimming took off 1 base at V and 4 bases at J, with 13 bases between the two ends. In DNA form, the CDR3 reads TGTGCCAGCAGCTTAGGAAGGTCACCTAGCTATGGCTACACCTTC. Translated, it gives CASSLGRSPSYGYTF.

The chain combines TRBV10-1 with TRBJ2-3; D might be TRBD2 (7 bases). V gave up 8 bases and J gave up 10 bases, with 25 bases separating them. Germline CDR1 WNHNN, CDR2 SYGVQD (reference sequence). The CDR3 runs 15 residues. CDR3 bases: TGCGCCAGCTCCAATCAGCGGGACCCAGCAGGGGCGCAGTATTTT. Its protein product is CASSNQRDPAGAQYF.